The clone carrying this T cell receptor beta chain was counted a single time. The sample originates from a study of T cell changes during pregnancy in multiple sclerosis. TCRdb keeps only in-frame clones here, not all; method: immunoSEQ multiplex PCR. The data show over 70,000 clones, around 94% seen once. The CDR3 is made up of 13 amino acids. V lost 4 bases and J 2 bases, leaving 9 bases between the germline ends. Germline V gives CDR1 SNHLY, CDR2 FYNNEI. The receptor was isolated from a female donor with multiple sclerosis, enrolled in a pregnancy study. This material consisted of peripheral blood, taken in the third trimester of pregnancy. The chain employs TRBV2 and TRBJ2-7; D is unclear. The CDR3 DNA is TGTGCCAGCAGTGTTAGCCCTACCTACGAGCAGTACTTC. It encodes CASSVSPTYEQYF.